The 5 T cell receptor beta chains reported below all come from one sample, sequenced in a study of cytomegalovirus exposure and HLA in healthy donors. This PCR relied on a set of 60 Vbeta primers and 13 Jbeta primers. Here immunoSEQ multiplex PCR was the method, and the copy in TCRdb shows in-frame clones only, minus some. The sample has some 160,000 clones. The sequenced sample consisted of PBMCs. The source of these receptors is a man aged 25-45 years in good health and CMV-seronegative.

The V gene is TRBV6-1, the J gene TRBJ1-5; D unclear. The ends were cut back, 7 bases at V and 0 bases at J, with 13 bases in the middle. The CDR3 runs to 15 residues. Germline V lookup: CDR1 MNHNS, CDR2 SASEGT. The DNA for the CDR3 is TGTGCCAGCACCAGAAGCACAGCTAGCAATCAGCCCCAGCATTTT. It yields the protein CASTRSTASNQPQHF.

This chain links TRBV28 with TRBJ2-4; D call uncertain. Trimming shortened V by 2 bases and J by 7 bases, and 9 bases separated the two germline ends. The CDR3 is 13 amino acids. Germline CDR1 reads MDHEN; CDR2 reads SYDVKM. CDR3 region: CASSLPPANIQYF. CDR3 in DNA: TGTGCCAGCAGTTTACCCCCAGCGAACATTCAGTACTTC.

This rearrangement joins TRBV5-5 to TRBJ1-4; 7 nucleotides line up with TRBD1. Germline V gene lookup returns CDR1 SGHKS and CDR2 YYEKEE (reference sequence). The J segment lost 5 bases and the V segment lost 4 bases, leaving 8 bases of the junction unmatched. The CDR3 is made up of 15 amino acids. The CDR3 spells CASSPYRGQNEKLFF. CDR3 DNA: TGTGCCAGCAGCCCCTACAGGGGACAAAATGAAAAACTGTTTTTT. The full variable domain, in which reference TRBV5-5 and TRBJ1-4 provide the parts outside the CDR3, is DAGVTQSPTHLIKTRGQQVTLRCSPISGHKSVSWYQQVLGQGPQFIFQYYEKEERGRGNFPDRFSARQFPNYSSELNVNALLLGDSALYLCASSPYRGQNEKLFFGSGTQLSVL.

The CDR3 coding sequence is TGTGCCAGCAGCCCTATGGGACAGGGCTATGGCTACACCTTC. Its protein product is CASSPMGQGYGYTF. V is TRBV2 and J is TRBJ1-2; TRBD1 aligns across 9 bases. Looked up from germline, CDR1 is SNHLY and CDR2 is FYNNEI. The CDR3 is 14 residues long. Trimming took 6 bases from V and 4 from J; bases not matched to a gene: 6. Supplemented by reference TRBV2 and TRBJ1-2, the full variable domain reads EPEVTQTPSHQVTQMGQEVILRCVPISNHLYFYWYRQILGQKVEFLVSFYNNEISEKSEIFDDQFSVERPDGSNFTLKIRSTKLEDSAMYFCASSPMGQGYGYTFGSGTRLTVV.

V gene TRBV10-2 combines with J gene TRBJ1-4; TRBD1 agrees at 8 bases. V lost 10 bases and J lost 8; bases outside the gene matches: 9. This CDR3 contains 13 residues. Germline V gene lookup returns CDR1 WSHSY and CDR2 SAAADI. CDR3 DNA sequence: TGCGCCACCCGGACAGGGTTATGGGAAAAACTGTTTTTT. It is translated as CATRTGLWEKLFF.